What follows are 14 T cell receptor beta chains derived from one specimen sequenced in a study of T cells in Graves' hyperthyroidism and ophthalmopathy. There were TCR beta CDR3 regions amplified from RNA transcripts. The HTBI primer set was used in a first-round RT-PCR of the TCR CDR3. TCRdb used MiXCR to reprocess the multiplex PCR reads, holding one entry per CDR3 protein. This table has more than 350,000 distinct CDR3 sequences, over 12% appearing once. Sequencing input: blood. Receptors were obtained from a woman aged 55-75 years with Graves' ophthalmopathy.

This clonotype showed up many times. In DNA form, the CDR3 reads TGTGCCAGCAGTGTGACCGGGAATAGCAATCAGCCCCAGCATTTT. Protein product: CASSVTGNSNQPQHF. The chain employs TRBV2 and TRBJ1-5; D is unclear. CDR1 SNHLY and CDR2 FYNNEI come from the germline V gene. CDR3 length equals 15 residues. With 4 bases removed from V and 0 bases from J, the gap between germline ends came to 10 bases.

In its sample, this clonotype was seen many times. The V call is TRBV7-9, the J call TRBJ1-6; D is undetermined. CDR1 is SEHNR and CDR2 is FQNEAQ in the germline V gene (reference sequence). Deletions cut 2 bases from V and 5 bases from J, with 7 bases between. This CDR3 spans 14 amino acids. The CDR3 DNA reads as TGTGCCAGCAGCTTAAGGACCGATAATTCACCCCTCCACTTT. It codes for CASSLRTDNSPLHF.

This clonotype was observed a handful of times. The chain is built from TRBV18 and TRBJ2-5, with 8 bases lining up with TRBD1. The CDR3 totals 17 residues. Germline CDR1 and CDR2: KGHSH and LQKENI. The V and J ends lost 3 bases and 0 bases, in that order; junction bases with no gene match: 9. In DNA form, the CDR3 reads TGTGCCAGCTCACCTCCGGCAGGGGGCGGGTACCAAGAGACCCAGTACTTC. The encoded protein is CASSPPAGGGYQETQYF.

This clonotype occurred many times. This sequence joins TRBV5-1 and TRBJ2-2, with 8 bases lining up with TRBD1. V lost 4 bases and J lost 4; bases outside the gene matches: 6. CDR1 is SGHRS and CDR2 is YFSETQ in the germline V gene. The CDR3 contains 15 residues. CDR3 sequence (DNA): TGCGCCAGCAGCCTGGACAGGGCTGGCACCGGGGAGCTGTTTTTT. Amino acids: CASSLDRAGTGELFF.

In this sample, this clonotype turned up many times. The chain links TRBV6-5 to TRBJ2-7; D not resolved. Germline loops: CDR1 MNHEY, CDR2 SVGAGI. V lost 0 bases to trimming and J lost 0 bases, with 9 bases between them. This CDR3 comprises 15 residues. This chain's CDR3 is CASSYSNLLSYEQYF. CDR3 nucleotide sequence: TGTGCCAGCAGTTACTCGAACCTACTCTCCTACGAGCAGTACTTC.

Here the CDR3 reads CASFQLVIIYEQYF. The CDR3 DNA sequence: TGCGCCAGCTTCCAACTAGTTATTATCTACGAGCAGTACTTC. The chain recombines TRBV5-1 with TRBJ2-7; a possible D gene is TRBD2 (5 bases). The CDR3 length is 14 residues. Trimming took 7 bases from V and 3 from J, leaving 17 bases between them. Germline CDR1 and CDR2: SGHRS and YFSETQ.

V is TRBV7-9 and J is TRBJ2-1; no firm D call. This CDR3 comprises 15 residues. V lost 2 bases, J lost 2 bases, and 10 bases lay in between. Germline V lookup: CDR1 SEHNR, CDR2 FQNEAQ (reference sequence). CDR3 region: CASSLNALTYNEQFF. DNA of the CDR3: TGTGCCAGCAGCTTAAACGCACTTACCTACAATGAGCAGTTCTTC.

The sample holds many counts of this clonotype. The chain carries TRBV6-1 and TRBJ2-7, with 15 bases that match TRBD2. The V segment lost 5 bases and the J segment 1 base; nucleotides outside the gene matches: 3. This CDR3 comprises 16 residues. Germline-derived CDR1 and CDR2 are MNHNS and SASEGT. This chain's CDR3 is CASSRGLAGGSYEQYF. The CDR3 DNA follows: TGTGCCAGCAGTAGGGGACTAGCGGGAGGTTCCTACGAGCAGTACTTC.

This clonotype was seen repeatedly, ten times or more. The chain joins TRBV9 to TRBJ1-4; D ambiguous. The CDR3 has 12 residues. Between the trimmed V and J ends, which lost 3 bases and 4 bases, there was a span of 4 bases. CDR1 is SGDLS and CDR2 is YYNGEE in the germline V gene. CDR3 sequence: CASSGVNEKLFF. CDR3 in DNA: TGTGCCAGCAGCGGAGTTAATGAAAAACTGTTTTTT.

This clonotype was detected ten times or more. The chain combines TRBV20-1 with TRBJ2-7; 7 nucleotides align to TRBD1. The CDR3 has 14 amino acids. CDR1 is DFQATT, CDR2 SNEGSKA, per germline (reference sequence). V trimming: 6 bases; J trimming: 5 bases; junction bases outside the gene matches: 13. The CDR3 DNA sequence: TGCAGTGCGGCCCAGGGGGAGCTTCTGGACGAGCAGTACTTC. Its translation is CSAAQGELLDEQYF.

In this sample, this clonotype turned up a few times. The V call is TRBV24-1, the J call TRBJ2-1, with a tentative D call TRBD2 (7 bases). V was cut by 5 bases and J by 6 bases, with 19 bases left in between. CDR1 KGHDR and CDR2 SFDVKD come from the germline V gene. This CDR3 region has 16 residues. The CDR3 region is CATSALGGGGANEQFF. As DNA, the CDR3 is TGTGCCACCAGTGCCCTGGGGGGTGGGGGGGCCAATGAGCAGTTCTTC.

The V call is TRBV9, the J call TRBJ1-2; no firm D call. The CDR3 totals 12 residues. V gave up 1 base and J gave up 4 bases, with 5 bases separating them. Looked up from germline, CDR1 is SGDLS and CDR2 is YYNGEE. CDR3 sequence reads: CASSVSGYGYTF. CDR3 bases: TGTGCCAGCAGCGTATCTGGCTATGGCTACACCTTC.

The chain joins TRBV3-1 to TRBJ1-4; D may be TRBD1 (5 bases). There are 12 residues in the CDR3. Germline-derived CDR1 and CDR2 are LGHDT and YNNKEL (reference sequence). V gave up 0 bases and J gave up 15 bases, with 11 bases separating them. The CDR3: CASSQDRLTVFF. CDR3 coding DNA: TGTGCCAGCAGCCAAGATCGGCTGACAGTGTTTTTT.

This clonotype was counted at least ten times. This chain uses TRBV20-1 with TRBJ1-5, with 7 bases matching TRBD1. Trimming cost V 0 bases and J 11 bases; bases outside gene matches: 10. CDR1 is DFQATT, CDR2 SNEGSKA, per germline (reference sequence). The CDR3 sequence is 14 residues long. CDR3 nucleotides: TGCAGTGCTAGAGATTATAAGACAGGGAAAGCCCAGCATTTT. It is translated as CSARDYKTGKAQHF.